This is a list of T cell receptor beta chains from one sample in a study of metastatic and nonmetastatic thyroid tumors. TCRdb re-called clones from the PCR reads using MiXCR. The table has roughly 25,000 clones, over 10% seen once. Sequencing used blood. The receptors shown here come from a female donor with papillary thyroid cancer or a benign thyroid nodule (not recorded which). Some clones in this sample may be carry-over from other donors' samples. The CDR3 runs from the conserved cysteine through the conserved F or W. The D gene is left open where the match is weak. For some rows the clone size is stated as once, few or many, or as a class when expanded; others skip it.

D gene | J gene | clone size | V gene | CDR3 DNA | CDR3 protein
- | TRBJ1-4 | many | TRBV18 | TGTGCCAGCTCACCAACAGGGACGAATGAAAGACTGTTTTTT | CASSPTGTNERLFF
TRBD2 | TRBJ2-1 | many | TRBV20-1 | TGCAGTGCTAGGTTAAGACTAGCGACCTACAATGAGCAGTTCTTC | CSARLRLATYNEQFF
TRBD2 | TRBJ2-7 | many | TRBV24-1 | TGTGCCACCAGTGTGTCCGGGAGGACCTACGAGCAGTACTTC | CATSVSGRTYEQYF
- | TRBJ1-2 | many | TRBV7-3 | TGTGCCAGCAGCTCCGACAGATCCTATGGCTACACCTTC | CASSSDRSYGYTF
TRBD2 | TRBJ2-1 | few | TRBV6-1 | TGTGCCAGCTTGTTGGGACTAGCGGGGGGGCACAATGAGCAGTTCTTC | CASLLGLAGGHNEQFF
- | TRBJ2-5 | many | TRBV18 | TGTGCCAGCTCACCACCGTCGGGAGAGACCCAGTACTTC | CASSPPSGETQYF
- | TRBJ2-5 | many | TRBV19 | TGTGCCAGTAGTACGACAGGTTCGGAGACCCAGTACTTC | CASSTTGSETQYF
- | TRBJ1-1 | many | TRBV27 | TGTGCCAGCAGTCCCCGGGACACGGGGAACACTGAAGCTTTCTTT | CASSPRDTGNTEAFF
TRBD2 | TRBJ2-3 | many | TRBV7-2 | TGTGCCAGCAGCCCTTTCCCGGGAGGGGGGAAAGATACGCAGTATTTT | CASSPFPGGGKDTQYF
- | TRBJ1-5 | many | TRBV5-8 | TGTGCCAGCAGCTTGGGGCGTGTAATCAATCAGCCCCAGCATTTT | CASSLGRVINQPQHF
TRBD2 | TRBJ2-2 | many | TRBV3-1 | TGTGCCAGCAGCCTAGCGGGACGGGACACCGGGGAGCTGTTTTTT | CASSLAGRDTGELFF
- | TRBJ1-5 | many | TRBV19 | TGTGCCAGTAGTATGTCAGGCAATCAGCCCCAGCATTTT | CASSMSGNQPQHF
- | TRBJ1-2 | many | TRBV12-3/TRBV12-4 | TGTGCCAGCAGTCCTGAGTCGTATGGCTACACCTTC | CASSPESYGYTF
- | TRBJ2-7 | few | TRBV7-2 | TGTGCCAGCAGCTTAGGGACCTACGAGCAGTACTTC | CASSLGTYEQYF
- | TRBJ1-3 | many | TRBV2 | TGTGCCAGCAAACAGGGAGGTGGAAACACCATATATTTT | CASKQGGGNTIYF
- | TRBJ2-5 | - | TRBV9 | TGTGCCAGCAGCGTAGAGGGGCAAGGGGAGACCCTGTACTTC | CASSVEGQGETLYF
- | TRBJ1-2 | many | TRBV13 | TGTGCCAGCAGCTTAGGGCAGAACTACTATGGCTACACCTTC | CASSLGQNYYGYTF
- | TRBJ2-7 | few | TRBV6-1 | TGTGCCAGCAGTCTTGACGGAAGAACCTACGAGCAGTACTTC | CASSLDGRTYEQYF
TRBD2 | TRBJ2-1 | medium-sized | TRBV20-1 | TGCAGTGCTAGAGGACTAGCGGGCTACAATGAGCAGTTCTTC | CSARGLAGYNEQFF
- | TRBJ1-5 | many | TRBV7-3 | TGTGCCAGCAGCTTAAGCAGGGATCAGCCCCAGCATTTT | CASSLSRDQPQHF
TRBD1 | TRBJ2-7 | few | TRBV19 | TGTGCCAGTAGTGGACGACAGGGCTACGAGCAGTACTTC | CASSGRQGYEQYF
TRBD2 | TRBJ2-5 | many | TRBV7-9 | TGTGCCAGCAGCCCCCGCAGCGGGAGGGCCCAAGAGACCCAGTACTTC | CASSPRSGRAQETQYF
TRBD1 | TRBJ2-2 | many | TRBV2 | TGTGCCAGCAGTACGGGACAGCCCACCGGGGAGCTGTTTTTT | CASSTGQPTGELFF
- | TRBJ1-2 | many | TRBV27 | TGTGCCAGCAGTCTATCGTCGGGGCCCTATGGCTACACCTTC | CASSLSSGPYGYTF
- | TRBJ1-1 | - | TRBV19 | TGTGCCAGTAGTACCCAGGGGTCCTTCGGGGGCACTGAAGCTTTCTTT | CASSTQGSFGGTEAFF
- | TRBJ2-7 | many | TRBV20-1 | TGCAGTGCTAGATCCCCGGCATACCTCTACGAGCAGTACTTC | CSARSPAYLYEQYF
- | TRBJ2-2 | many | TRBV6-6 | TGTGCCAGCAGTTACCCAGTGACCGGGGAGCTGTTTTTT | CASSYPVTGELFF
- | TRBJ1-2 | many | TRBV15 | TGTGCCACCAGTAAAGACAGCATCTATGGCTACACCTTC | CATSKDSIYGYTF
- | TRBJ2-1 | many | TRBV9 | TGTGCCAGCAGCGTAGAGCTCAATGAGCAGTTCTTC | CASSVELNEQFF
TRBD2 | TRBJ2-1 | many | TRBV9 | TGTGCCAGCAGCGACCCTGTGGCTCCGAGCAGCGGGAGGACCTACATGGGTGAGCAGTTCTTC | CASSDPVAPSSGRTYMGEQFF
- | TRBJ1-2 | few | TRBV6-1 | TGTGCCATTGGTCGCGAGGGTTCCACTCCTTCTGGCTACACCTTC | CAIGREGSTPSGYTF
- | TRBJ1-1 | many | TRBV5-6 | TGTGCCAGCAGCTTGGTGGCTTGGGGCACTGAAGCTTTCTTT | CASSLVAWGTEAFF
- | TRBJ2-7 | many | TRBV19 | TGTGCCAGTGGTATTGCGGATTCCTACGAGCAGTACTTC | CASGIADSYEQYF
- | TRBJ2-7 | many | TRBV7-2 | TGTGCCAGCAGCTTAGCGAACAGAGCCTACGAGCAGTACTTC | CASSLANRAYEQYF
TRBD2 | TRBJ2-2 | many | TRBV7-3 | TGTGCCAGCAGTAGGACTAGCGGTACCGGGGAGCTGTTTTTT | CASSRTSGTGELFF
TRBD2 | TRBJ2-7 | - | TRBV4-3 | TGCGCCTGCAGCAGGAATAGCGGGAGCGAGCAGTACTTC | CACSRNSGSEQYF
TRBD2 | TRBJ2-5 | many | TRBV29-1 | TGCAGCGTTGTGGGACTAGCGGGAGAGACCCAGTACTTC | CSVVGLAGETQYF
TRBD2 | TRBJ2-5 | many | TRBV30 | TGTGCCTGGAGCACTGGACTAGTTGAGACCCAGTACTTC | CAWSTGLVETQYF
- | TRBJ1-3 | many | TRBV28 | TGTGCCAGCAGTCCCCGGACGTTTGGAAACACCATATATTTT | CASSPRTFGNTIYF
- | TRBJ1-1 | many | TRBV12-3/TRBV12-4 | TGTGCCAGCGGGACCAGGCAGGCGGTGAGGGAAGCTTTCTTT | CASGTRQAVREAFF
- | TRBJ2-1 | many | TRBV6-5 | TGTGCCAGCAGTTACGGGGGGAATAATAATGAGCAGTTCTTC | CASSYGGNNNEQFF
- | TRBJ2-5 | - | TRBV4-2 | TGTGCCAGCAGCCGGGCCGGGGGTGCTGGTTACCAAGAGACCCAGTACTTC | CASSRAGGAGYQETQYF
- | TRBJ2-7 | many | TRBV7-9 | TGTGCCAGCAGTCCGAACGCAGGGACCTCCTACGAGCAGTACTTC | CASSPNAGTSYEQYF
TRBD2 | TRBJ2-1 | many | TRBV5-1 | TGCGCCAGCAGCTCCATCGGGACTACTCAGTTCTTC | CASSSIGTTQFF
- | TRBJ2-3 | many | TRBV12-3/TRBV12-4 | TGTGCCAGCAGATTGATTGCAGGGGCGCAGTATTTT | CASRLIAGAQYF
TRBD2 | TRBJ2-2 | many | TRBV4-2 | TGTGCCAGCAGCCATCTGCGGGAGCGGGTCAGGCGGGAGCTGTTTTTT | CASSHLRERVRRELFF